These 7 T cell receptor beta chains originate from one sample sequenced in a study of OX40 agonist ivuxolimab in advanced cancers. Profiled with immunoSEQ multiplex PCR; TCRdb holds only in-frame clones, not every one. The sample lists roughly 43,000 clones, 75% to 95% occurring once. The sample in question was CD4+ or CD8+ T cells sorted from blood, obtained in a trial of the OX40 agonist ivuxolimab. The receptor source for this set is an adult with an advanced solid tumor such as melanoma, head and neck, liver or kidney cancer.

This clone turned up a few times. The V call is TRBV11-3, the J call TRBJ2-1, with 10 bases matching TRBD1. V was clipped by 5 bases and J by 5 bases; unmatched bases: 12. The germline CDR1 and CDR2 sequences are SGHNT and YENEEA. The CDR3 sequence is 17 residues long. The CDR3 DNA sequence: TGTGCCAGCAGCCCTTTTGAGGGGACAGGGGCAGACAATGAGCAGTTCTTC. It yields the protein CASSPFEGTGADNEQFF.

The V call is TRBV7-6, the J call TRBJ2-7; tentative D call: TRBD2 (6 bases). CDR3 length: 17 residues. Germline V gene lookup returns CDR1 SGHVS and CDR2 FNYEAQ. Trimming cost V 4 bases and J 3 bases, with 22 bases left between them. This chain's CDR3 is CASSYMPLSAGSYEQYF. DNA for the CDR3: TGTGCCAGCAGCTACATGCCCCTGTCGGCGGGGAGCTACGAGCAGTACTTC.

V and J are TRBV7-9 and TRBJ2-7; D is uncertain. V lost 3 bases and J lost 5, with 11 bases in between. This CDR3 is built from 13 residues. Germline CDR1 reads SEHNR; CDR2 reads FQNEAQ (reference sequence). Here the CDR3 DNA reads TGTGCCAGCAGCTTCAAGTATCCGGACGAGCAGTACTTC. Its translation is CASSFKYPDEQYF. The whole variable domain, remainder taken from reference TRBV7-9 and TRBJ2-7, is DTGVSQNPRHKITKRGQNVTFRCDPISEHNRLYWYRQTLGQGPEFLTYFQNEAQLEKSRLLSDRFSAERPKGSFSTLEIQRTEQGDSAMYLCASSFKYPDEQYFGPGTRLTVT.

This clone was recorded only once. The V and J genes are TRBV30 and TRBJ2-7; D is unclear. This CDR3 is 14 amino acids long. The germline V and J ends were trimmed by 3 bases and 0 bases, with 12 bases remaining between them. From germline, CDR1 is GTSNPN and CDR2 SVGIG (reference sequence). CDR3: CAWRVKGPSYEQYF. CDR3 in DNA: TGTGCCTGGAGGGTAAAAGGGCCCTCCTACGAGCAGTACTTC.

The table lists this clone with a count of one. The gene calls are TRBV19 and TRBJ2-4, with 9 bases fitting TRBD2. Trimming removed 5 bases from V and 7 bases from J; junction bases left unmatched: 3. Germline V lookup: CDR1 LNHDA, CDR2 SQIVND (reference sequence). The CDR3 sequence is 13 residues long. The CDR3 nucleotides are TGTGCCAGTAGTCCGGGACTAGCCAACATTCAGTACTTC. It specifies CASSPGLANIQYF. The variable domain in full, with the rest retrieved from reference TRBV19 and TRBJ2-4, is DGGITQSPKYLFRKEGQNVTLSCEQNLNHDAMYWYRQDPGQGLRLIYYSQIVNDFQKGDIAEGYSVSREKKESFPLTVTSAQKNPTAFYLCASSPGLANIQYFGAGTRLSVL.

The gene calls are TRBV6-1 and TRBJ2-7, with 9 bases matching TRBD2. The germline gives CDR1 MNHNS, CDR2 SASEGT. The V gene end was trimmed by 2 bases and the J gene end by 5 bases; junction bases not matched to a gene: 4. The CDR3 covers 14 residues. CDR3 nucleotide sequence: TGTGCCAGCAGTGAATTAGCGGGAGCAGACGAGCAGTACTTC. Encoded protein: CASSELAGADEQYF.

The V gene is TRBV27, the J gene TRBJ2-7; D not certain. Per germline, CDR1 MNHEY and CDR2 SMNVEV (reference sequence). The CDR3 consists of 14 residues. Trimming left V 3 bases short and J 4 bases short, with 13 bases between. The CDR3 nucleotides read TGTGCCAGCAGTTTCCTAGGCCAAAATTACGAGCAGTACTTC. This encodes CASSFLGQNYEQYF.